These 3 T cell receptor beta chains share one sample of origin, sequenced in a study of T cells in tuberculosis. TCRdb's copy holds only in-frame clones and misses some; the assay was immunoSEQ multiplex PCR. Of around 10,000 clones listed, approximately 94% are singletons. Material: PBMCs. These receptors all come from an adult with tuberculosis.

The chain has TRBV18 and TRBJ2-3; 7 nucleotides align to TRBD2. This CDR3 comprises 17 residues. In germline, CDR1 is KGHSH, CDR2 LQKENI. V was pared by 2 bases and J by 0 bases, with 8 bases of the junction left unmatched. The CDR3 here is CASSPTLFSGSTDTQYF. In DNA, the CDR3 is TGTGCCAGCTCACCAACCTTATTTAGCGGGAGCACAGATACGCAGTATTTT.

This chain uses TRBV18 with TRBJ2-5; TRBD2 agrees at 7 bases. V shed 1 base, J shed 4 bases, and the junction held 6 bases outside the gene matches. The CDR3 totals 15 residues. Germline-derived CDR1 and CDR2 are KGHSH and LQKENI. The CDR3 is CASSPRVPGGETQYF. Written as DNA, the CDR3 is TGTGCCAGCTCACCACGGGTCCCGGGAGGAGAGACCCAGTACTTC.

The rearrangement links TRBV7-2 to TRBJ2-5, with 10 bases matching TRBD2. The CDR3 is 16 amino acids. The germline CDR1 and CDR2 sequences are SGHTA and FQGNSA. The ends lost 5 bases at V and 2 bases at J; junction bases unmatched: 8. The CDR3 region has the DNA TGTGCCAGCAGCCGGGCTAGCGGGGGATCTCAAGAGACCCAGTACTTC. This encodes CASSRASGGSQETQYF.